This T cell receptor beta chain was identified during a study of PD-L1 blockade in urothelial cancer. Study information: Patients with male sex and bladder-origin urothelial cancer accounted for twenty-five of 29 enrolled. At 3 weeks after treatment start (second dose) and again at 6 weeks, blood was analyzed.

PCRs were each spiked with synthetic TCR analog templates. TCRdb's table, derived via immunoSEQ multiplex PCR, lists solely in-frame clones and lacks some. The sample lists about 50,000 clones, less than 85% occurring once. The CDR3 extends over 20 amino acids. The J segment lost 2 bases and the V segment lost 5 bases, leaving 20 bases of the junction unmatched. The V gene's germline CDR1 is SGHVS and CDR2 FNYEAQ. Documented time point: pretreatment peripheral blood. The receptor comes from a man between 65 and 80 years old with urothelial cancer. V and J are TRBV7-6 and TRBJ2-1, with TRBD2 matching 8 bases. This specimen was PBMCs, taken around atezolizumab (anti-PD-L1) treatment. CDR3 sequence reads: CASSPAGDAWTRGAYNEQFF. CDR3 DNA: TGTGCCAGCAGCCCAGCGGGGGACGCCTGGACTAGGGGGGCCTACAATGAGCAGTTCTTC.